The sequence of this T cell receptor beta chain was determined in a study of blood T cell repertoires in COVID-19. Trimming took 5 bases from V and 0 from J; bases not matched to a gene: 5. CDR1 is SGHAT and CDR2 is FQNNGV in the germline V gene. The CDR3 sequence is 17 residues long. The protocol was immunoSEQ multiplex PCR, while the TCRdb copy is restricted to in-frame clones and leaves out a portion. The sample records hundreds of thousands of clones, 87% being singletons. The receptor's source is a woman under 40 who had recovered from COVID-19. Specimen: PBMCs or T cells enriched from blood (not recorded which). V is TRBV11-2 and J is TRBJ2-1; 12 nucleotides line up with TRBD2. This chain's CDR3 is CASSPGLAGISYNEQFF. CDR3 DNA: TGTGCCAGCAGCCCAGGACTAGCGGGGATCTCCTACAATGAGCAGTTCTTC.